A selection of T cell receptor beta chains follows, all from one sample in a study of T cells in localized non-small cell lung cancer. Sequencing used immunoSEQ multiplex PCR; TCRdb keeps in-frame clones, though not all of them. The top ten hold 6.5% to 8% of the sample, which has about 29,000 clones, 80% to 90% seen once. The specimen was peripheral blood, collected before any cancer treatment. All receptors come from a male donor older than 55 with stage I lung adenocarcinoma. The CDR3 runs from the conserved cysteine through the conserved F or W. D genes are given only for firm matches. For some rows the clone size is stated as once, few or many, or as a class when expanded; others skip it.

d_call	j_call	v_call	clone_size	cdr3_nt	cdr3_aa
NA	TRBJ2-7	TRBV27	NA	TGTGCCAGCAGTTCTAGCGAGCACGAGCAGTACTTC	CASSSSEHEQYF
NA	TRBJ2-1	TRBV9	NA	TGTGCCAGCAGCCCAGACCCAAGGTCAGGGTTTGGCAATGAGCAGTTCTTC	CASSPDPRSGFGNEQFF
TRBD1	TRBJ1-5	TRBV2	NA	TGTGCCAGCAGTGGGACAGGGGGCTCCGGGCAGCCCCAGCATTTT	CASSGTGGSGQPQHF
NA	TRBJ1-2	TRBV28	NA	TGTGCCATGGGGGGTAGGGGCTATGGCTACACCTTC	CAMGGRGYGYTF
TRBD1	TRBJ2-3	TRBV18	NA	TGTGCCAGCTCACCACCGGGACAGGGCACAGATACGCAGTATTTT	CASSPPGQGTDTQYF
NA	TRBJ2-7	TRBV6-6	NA	TGTGCCAGCAGTTACCGACAGAACGAATTATCCTACGAGCAGTACTTC	CASSYRQNELSYEQYF
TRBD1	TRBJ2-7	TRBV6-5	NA	TGTGCCAGCAGGTCAGAACAGGGGGCGCTCTACGAGCAGTACTTC	CASRSEQGALYEQYF
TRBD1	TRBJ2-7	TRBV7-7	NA	TGTGCCAGCAGCCCCGGGACAGCAGCGGCCGAGCAGTACTTC	CASSPGTAAAEQYF
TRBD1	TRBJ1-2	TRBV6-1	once	TGTGCCAGCAGTCGTCCGGGACAGAGTAACTATGGCTACACCTTC	CASSRPGQSNYGYTF
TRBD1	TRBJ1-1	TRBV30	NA	TGTGCCTTCCAACCGGGACAGGTGGACCCTGAAGCTTTCTTT	CAFQPGQVDPEAFF
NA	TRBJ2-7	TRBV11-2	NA	TGTGCCAGCAGCTTAGAGGGAATCGAGCAGTACTTC	CASSLEGIEQYF
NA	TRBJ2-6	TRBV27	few	TGTGCCAGCACCCTTAACACCCCCCCCCGGTCTGGGGCCAACGTCCTGACTTTC	CASTLNTPPRSGANVLTF
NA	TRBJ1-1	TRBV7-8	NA	TGTGCCAGCACCATACGTGTCCGCGACACTGAAGCTTTCTTT	CASTIRVRDTEAFF
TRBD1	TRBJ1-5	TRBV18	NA	TGTGCCAGCTCACGGGGACAGGATGGTCAGCCCCAGCATTTT	CASSRGQDGQPQHF
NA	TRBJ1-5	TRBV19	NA	TGTGCCAGTAGTATAGGCCCGGGACGGACGCCCCAGCATTTT	CASSIGPGRTPQHF
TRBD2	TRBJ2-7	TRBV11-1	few	TGTGCCAGCTCCCAGGCGGGGGGATCGCGGGAGCAGTACTTC	CASSQAGGSREQYF
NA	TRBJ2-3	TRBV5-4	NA	TGTGCCAGCAGCTTGACGACCACTAGCACAGATACGCAGTATTTT	CASSLTTTSTDTQYF
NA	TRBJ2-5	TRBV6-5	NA	TGTGCCAGCAGTTACGGCGGGGCACAAGAGACCCAGTACTTC	CASSYGGAQETQYF
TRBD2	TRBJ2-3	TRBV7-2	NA	TGTGCCAGCAGAGTAAGCGGGGGCCTTACAGATACGCAGTATTTT	CASRVSGGLTDTQYF
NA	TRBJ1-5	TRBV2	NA	TGTGCCAGCAGTGAACAGTTGGAGTTCGGTCAGCCCCAGCATTTT	CASSEQLEFGQPQHF
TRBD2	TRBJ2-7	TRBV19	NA	TGTGCCAGTAGTATAGGGCTAGCGGTGGCATACGAGCAGTACTTC	CASSIGLAVAYEQYF
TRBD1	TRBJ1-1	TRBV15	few	TGTGCCACCAGCAGAGGGCCGGGACAGGGGGGAGGTGAAGCTTTCTTT	CATSRGPGQGGGEAFF
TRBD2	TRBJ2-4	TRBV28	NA	TGTGCCAGCAGTTTACGCGGGGGGGGCATAGCCAAAAACATTCAGTACTTC	CASSLRGGGIAKNIQYF
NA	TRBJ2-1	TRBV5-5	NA	TGTGCCAGCAGCTTGGAGGAGGGCCCCTACAATGAGCAGTTCTTC	CASSLEEGPYNEQFF
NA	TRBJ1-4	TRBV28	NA	TGTGCCAGCAGTTCCGGCAACTCTAAAACTGTTTTT	CASSSGNSKTVF
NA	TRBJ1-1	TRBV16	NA	TGTGCCAGCAGTCTGCAGGGCGACACTGAAGCTTTCTTT	CASSLQGDTEAFF
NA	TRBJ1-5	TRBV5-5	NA	TGTGCCAGCAGCCGGGGGACGGGAGATCAGCCCCAGCATTTT	CASSRGTGDQPQHF